These 28 T cell receptor beta chains were all obtained from the same sample, sequenced in a study of cytomegalovirus exposure and HLA in healthy donors. Sequenced by immunoSEQ multiplex PCR; TCRdb stores in-frame clones only, minus some. The sample lists over 200,000 clones, approximately 86% occurring once. The material sequenced was PBMCs. The origin of the receptors is a woman between 18 and 29 years old in good health and CMV-seronegative.

This clone has only a few counts. The V and J genes are TRBV28 and TRBJ1-2; the match to TRBD1 covers 10 bases. CDR1 and CDR2 (germline): MDHEN, SYDVKM. V lost 4 bases and J lost 3; bases outside the gene matches: 8. This CDR3 region has 16 residues. CDR3 coding DNA: TGTGCCAGCAGTTCCTTGACAGGGGGCCTATACTATGGCTACACCTTC. Its protein product is CASSSLTGGLYYGYTF.

The V and J genes are TRBV7-6 and TRBJ2-6; 7 positions match TRBD1. This CDR3 has 19 amino acids. Germline V CDR1 and CDR2: SGHVS, FNYEAQ. After removal of 8 bases from V and 0 bases from J, the junction contained 16 bases not matched to a gene. In nucleotides, the CDR3 is TGTGCCAGCTCCTCAGCGACAGGGACAAGGGACTCTGGGGCCAACGTCCTGACTTTC. It yields the protein CASSSATGTRDSGANVLTF.

The V gene is TRBV6-5, the J gene TRBJ2-2; a possible D gene is TRBD1 (6 bases). Per germline, CDR1 MNHEY and CDR2 SVGAGI. V was clipped by 6 bases and J by 4 bases, with 9 bases between them. The CDR3 is 13 residues long. The CDR3 sequence is CASSRGFTGELFF. The CDR3 DNA follows: TGTGCCAGCAGCAGGGGCTTCACCGGGGAGCTGTTTTTT.

V usage is TRBV10-3 and J usage is TRBJ2-4; possible D gene TRBD1, 5 bases. CDR1 and CDR2 (germline): ENHRY, SYGVKD. This CDR3 spans 14 amino acids. The V gene lost 0 bases and the J gene lost 9 bases, with 12 bases spanning the gap. The CDR3 loop reads CAISESPQGSIQYF. The CDR3, as DNA: TGTGCCATCAGTGAGTCCCCCCAGGGTAGCATTCAGTACTTC.

V and J are TRBV28 and TRBJ2-5; perhaps TRBD2 as D (5 bases). The ends were cut back, 5 bases at V and 2 bases at J, with 12 bases in the middle. The germline CDR1 and CDR2 sequences are MDHEN and SYDVKM. The CDR3 is 14 residues long. The CDR3 coding sequence is TGTGCCAGCAGTGCTCGTCGGGAACAAGAGACCCAGTACTTC. Amino acids: CASSARREQETQYF.

V and J are TRBV4-2 and TRBJ2-3; D ambiguous. Germline CDR1 is LGHNA and CDR2 is YNFKEQ. With 1 base removed from V and 6 bases from J, the gap between germline ends came to 14 bases. This CDR3 is built from 15 residues. CDR3 sequence (DNA): TGTGCCAGCAGCCAAGCGAACCGTTTGGGCGATACGCAGTATTTT. Its protein is CASSQANRLGDTQYF.

This chain joins TRBV28 and TRBJ2-6; the D is unclear. Looked up from germline, CDR1 is MDHEN and CDR2 is SYDVKM. CDR3 length equals 15 residues. V was clipped by 5 bases and J by 0 bases, with 8 bases between them. The DNA for the CDR3 is TGTGCCAGCAGTCTTCAACTCTCTGGGGCCAACGTCCTGACTTTC. Protein sequence: CASSLQLSGANVLTF.

V gene TRBV7-2 combines with J gene TRBJ1-2, with D perhaps TRBD1 (6 bases). Germline V gene lookup returns CDR1 SGHTA and CDR2 FQGNSA. The CDR3 length is 15 residues. V lost 5 bases to trimming and J lost 8 bases, with 21 bases between them. The CDR3: CASSPSGGLGRGYTF. CDR3 in DNA: TGTGCCAGCAGCCCGAGCGGGGGGCTCGGTCGAGGCTACACCTTC.

This chain's CDR3 is CASSYSGLAGETQYF. CDR3 sequence (DNA): TGTGCCAGCAGTTACTCAGGCCTAGCGGGAGAGACCCAGTACTTC. The rearrangement uses TRBV6-5 and TRBJ2-5; 8 nucleotides agree with TRBD2. Unmatched junction bases numbered 4, after V lost 0 bases and J lost 4 bases. The CDR3 extends over 15 amino acids. Germline V gene lookup returns CDR1 MNHEY and CDR2 SVGAGI.

The chain carries TRBV5-8 and TRBJ2-7; D gene ambiguous. Germline V gene data show CDR1 as SGHTS and CDR2 as YDEGEE. The ends were cut back, 5 bases at V and 2 bases at J, with 11 bases in the middle. CDR3 size: 13 residues. CDR3 sequence: CASSQAPTYEQYF. DNA of the CDR3: TGTGCCAGCAGTCAAGCGCCCACCTACGAGCAGTACTTC.

This clone rates as medium-sized. This rearrangement joins TRBV19 to TRBJ2-7, with D tentatively TRBD1 (5 bases). From germline, CDR1 is LNHDA and CDR2 SQIVND (reference sequence). The CDR3 contains 14 residues. The germline V and J ends were trimmed by 7 bases and 1 base, with 14 bases remaining between them. The chain's CDR3 is CASNKAGLSYEQYF. In DNA, the CDR3 is TGTGCCAGTAACAAGGCAGGGCTGTCCTACGAGCAGTACTTC.

Remarks on this clone: The junction departs from the called germline gene at one end, perhaps through a read error. This chain connects TRBV6-5 to TRBJ2-2, with 7 bases matching TRBD2. The germline gives CDR1 MNHEY, CDR2 SVGAGI. The CDR3 is made up of 15 amino acids. The CDR3 DNA reads as TGTGCCAGCAGTTACTCGGGGGAGGGCACCAGGGAGCTGTTTTTT. As protein: CASSYSGEGTRELFF.

CDR3 in amino acids: CASSSGWEGVYEQFF. In DNA, the CDR3 is TGTGCCAGCAGCTCCGGGTGGGAGGGGGTATATGAGCAGTTCTTC. The rearrangement links TRBV11-3 to TRBJ2-1; tentatively, D is TRBD2 (7 bases). Germline CDR1 SGHNT, CDR2 YENEEA. V lost 4 bases and J 8 bases, leaving 18 bases between the germline ends. The CDR3 sequence is 15 residues long.

As concerns this clone: The same CDR3 can be traced to other DNA sequences in this sample. The chain employs TRBV7-9 and TRBJ1-2, with 9 nucleotides matching TRBD1. Germline trimming cut 5 bases from V and 0 bases from J; bases unmatched to any gene: 4. The germline V gene has CDR1 SEHNR and CDR2 FQNEAQ (reference sequence). CDR3 length: 15 residues. This chain's CDR3 is CASSLGQGTNYGYTF. DNA of the CDR3: TGTGCCAGCAGCCTTGGACAGGGGACTAACTATGGCTACACCTTC.

This rearrangement joins TRBV7-6 to TRBJ2-7; D is possibly TRBD2 (5 bases). The CDR3 covers 14 residues. Between the trimmed V and J ends, which lost 4 bases and 7 bases, there was a span of 17 bases. Germline V gives CDR1 SGHVS, CDR2 FNYEAQ. CDR3 DNA sequence: TGTGCCAGCAGCTCCGAACTAGGGCCAGGAGAGCAGTACTTC. It encodes CASSSELGPGEQYF. Full variable domain (missing parts from reference TRBV7-6 and TRBJ2-7): GAGVSQSPRYKVTKRGQDVALRCDPISGHVSLYWYRQALGQGPEFLTYFNYEAQQDKSGLPNDRFSAERPEGSISTLTIQRTEQRDSAMYRCASSSELGPGEQYFGPGTRLTVT.

The rearrangement links TRBV2 to TRBJ2-4, with TRBD1 as a possible D gene (6 bases). Trimming stripped 0 bases from V and 14 bases from J, with 14 bases between. The germline gives CDR1 SNHLY, CDR2 FYNNEI. The length of the CDR3 is 13 residues. The CDR3: CASSEALRGDKYF. The CDR3 DNA follows: TGTGCCAGCAGTGAAGCGCTTCGAGGGGACAAGTACTTC.

V usage is TRBV28 and J usage is TRBJ2-3; D perhaps matches TRBD1 (6 bases). The germline gives CDR1 MDHEN, CDR2 SYDVKM. The CDR3 runs 14 residues. V was clipped by 2 bases and J by 1 base, with 7 bases between them. The CDR3 loop is CASSLPGGTDTQYF. Here the CDR3 DNA reads TGTGCCAGCAGTTTACCAGGGGGCACAGATACGCAGTATTTT.

The chain recombines TRBV9 with TRBJ2-3, with 9 bases fitting TRBD2. V trimming: 0 bases; J trimming: 0 bases; junction bases outside the gene matches: 5. The CDR3 has 17 residues. The germline V gene has CDR1 SGDLS and CDR2 YYNGEE. The CDR3 nucleotides read TGTGCCAGCAGCGTAGGCCCTGGACTAGCGAGCACAGATACGCAGTATTTT. It codes for CASSVGPGLASTDTQYF.

This clone was counted a few times. V is TRBV28 and J is TRBJ1-5; tentatively, D is TRBD1 (5 bases). Per the germline V gene, CDR1 is MDHEN and CDR2 is SYDVKM. This CDR3 comprises 15 residues. Trimming cost V 5 bases and J 1 base, with 12 bases left between them. The CDR3 sequence: CASSPHDSSNQPQHF. For the CDR3, the DNA is TGTGCCAGCAGTCCGCATGACAGCAGCAATCAGCCCCAGCATTTT.

The gene calls are TRBV5-1 and TRBJ1-5; D gene ambiguous. The CDR3 has 15 residues. Trimming left V 1 base short and J 6 bases short, with 14 bases between. CDR1 and CDR2 (germline): SGHRS, YFSETQ. As DNA, the CDR3 is TGCGCCAGCAGCTTGAATACTACACGCCGTCAGCCCCAGCATTTT. The encoded protein is CASSLNTTRRQPQHF.

The V gene is TRBV28, the J gene TRBJ2-1; 8 nucleotides match TRBD1. The CDR3 covers 15 residues. V dropped 5 bases and J dropped 3; count of bases not matched to a gene: 6. Germline values: CDR1 MDHEN, CDR2 SYDVKM. The CDR3 here is CASSLRQGSYNEQFF. CDR3 nucleotides: TGTGCCAGCAGTCTCCGACAGGGGAGCTACAATGAGCAGTTCTTC.

The chain carries TRBV18 and TRBJ2-6; the match to TRBD1 covers 8 bases. The CDR3 spans 19 residues. J gave up 4 bases and V 2 bases, and 13 bases lay outside the gene matches. Germline V gene data show CDR1 as KGHSH and CDR2 as LQKENI. The CDR3 nucleotides are TGTGCCAGCTCACCAGGACAGGGCCCCCTCGTCGGGGGGGCCAACGTCCTGACTTTC. It is translated as CASSPGQGPLVGGANVLTF.

This clone came up once. The sample carries other DNA sequences with the same CDR3. The J gene is TRBJ2-7, the V gene TRBV5-1; TRBD1 agrees at 8 bases. The V gene end was trimmed by 2 bases and the J gene end by 3 bases; junction bases not matched to a gene: 1. CDR1 SGHRS and CDR2 YFSETQ come from the germline V gene. There are 13 residues in the CDR3. For the CDR3, the DNA is TGCGCCAGCAGCTTAACAGGGGGCTACGAGCAGTACTTC. Residues: CASSLTGGYEQYF.

The chain employs TRBV29-1 and TRBJ1-1, with 7 bases identical to TRBD1. The CDR3 is 12 amino acids. Germline CDR1 reads SQVTM; CDR2 reads ANQGSEA. Losses at the gene ends were 7 bases for V and 4 bases for J; bases not matched to a gene: 6. CDR3 residues: CSDYRGGTEAFF. As DNA, the CDR3 is TGCAGCGACTACAGGGGAGGCACTGAAGCTTTCTTT.

V gene TRBV29-1 combines with J gene TRBJ2-5; 9 nucleotides line up with TRBD1. CDR3 length equals 15 residues. CDR1 is SQVTM and CDR2 is ANQGSEA in the germline V gene. Trimming removed 4 bases from V and 5 bases from J; junction bases left unmatched: 11. The CDR3 region has the DNA TGCAGCGTTGGATTCGGGGACAGGGAGGGGGAGACCCAGTACTTC. Protein: CSVGFGDREGETQYF.

The V call is TRBV6-1, the J call TRBJ1-4, with 10 bases lining up with TRBD1. Germline CDR1 reads MNHNS; CDR2 reads SASEGT. V trimming: 6 bases; J trimming: 3 bases; junction bases outside the gene matches: 4. The length of the CDR3 is 15 residues. The CDR3: CASRPGQGSNEKLFF. The CDR3 DNA sequence: TGTGCCAGCAGGCCGGGACAGGGGTCTAATGAAAAACTGTTTTTT.

The chain uses TRBV9 and TRBJ1-5; D perhaps matches TRBD1 (5 bases). There are 14 residues in the CDR3. Between the trimmed V and J ends, which lost 1 base and 6 bases, there was a span of 11 bases. The germline V gene has CDR1 SGDLS and CDR2 YYNGEE. The CDR3 protein is CASSVSGNFQPQHF. The CDR3 DNA is TGTGCCAGCAGCGTATCAGGGAATTTTCAGCCCCAGCATTTT.

This chain joins TRBV13 and TRBJ1-1; D uncertain. Germline CDR1 and CDR2: PRHDT and FYEKMQ (reference sequence). The CDR3 totals 12 residues. Between the trimmed V and J ends, which lost 5 bases and 2 bases, there was a span of 6 bases. This chain's CDR3 is CASSVVNTEAFF. Here the CDR3 DNA reads TGTGCCAGCAGCGTCGTAAACACTGAAGCTTTCTTT. Looking up the rest from reference TRBV13 and TRBJ1-1 gives the full variable domain: AAGVIQSPRHLIKEKRETATLKCYPIPRHDTVYWYQQGPGQDPQFLISFYEKMQSDKGSIPDRFSAQQFSDYHSELNMSSLELGDSALYFCASSVVNTEAFFGQGTRLTVV.